The 17 T cell receptor beta chains listed next were all sequenced from one sample in a study of T cell repertoires in cytomegalovirus infection. The antigens of these receptors remain unknown. In TCRdb, the reads were re-called with MiXCR into one record per CDR3 protein. The data contain around 300,000 distinct CDR3 sequences, roughly 25% of them singletons. The specimen comprised cultured PBMCs, sampled from culture after CMV antigen stimulation. These receptor sequences come from a human donor in good health (CMV status not recorded). Some clones in this sample may be carry-over from other donors' samples.

This clonotype showed up just a few times. This sequence joins TRBV9 and TRBJ1-1, with 8 bases fitting TRBD1. The CDR3 runs to 15 residues. Germline trimming cut 2 bases from V and 1 base from J; bases unmatched to any gene: 4. CDR1 is SGDLS, CDR2 YYNGEE, per germline. This CDR3 is CASSVLGQGNTEAFF. In nucleotides, the CDR3 is TGTGCCAGCAGCGTTCTAGGACAGGGGAACACTGAAGCTTTCTTT.

The table lists this clonotype with a few counts. The V gene is TRBV19, the J gene TRBJ2-3; the match to TRBD1 covers 7 bases. J lost 2 bases, V lost 5 bases, and 4 bases had no gene match. Germline lookup yields CDR1 LNHDA and CDR2 SQIVND (reference sequence). The CDR3 has 14 amino acids. The CDR3: CASSSGTATDTQYF. The CDR3 DNA reads as TGTGCCAGTAGTTCCGGGACAGCCACAGATACGCAGTATTTT. Full variable domain (missing parts from reference TRBV19 and TRBJ2-3): DGGITQSPKYLFRKEGQNVTLSCEQNLNHDAMYWYRQDPGQGLRLIYYSQIVNDFQKGDIAEGYSVSREKKESFPLTVTSAQKNPTAFYLCASSSGTATDTQYFGPGTRLTVL.

This clonotype was picked up a small number of times. The rearrangement links TRBV24-1 to TRBJ2-1; 7 positions agree with TRBD1. From germline, CDR1 is KGHDR and CDR2 SFDVKD. V dropped 1 base and J dropped 6; count of bases not matched to a gene: 8. This CDR3 has 16 residues. The CDR3 protein is CATSDLRGRGRNEQFF. CDR3 nucleotides: TGTGCCACCAGTGATTTAAGGGGAAGGGGGCGCAATGAGCAGTTCTTC.

This clonotype was found a few times. A junction boundary mismatches the germline segment, possibly from a read error. The chain couples TRBV7-9 to TRBJ1-3; 7 positions match TRBD1. Germline V gene lookup returns CDR1 SEHNR and CDR2 FQNEAQ (reference sequence). There are 12 residues in the CDR3. The CDR3 loop is CASSPLEGQWKF. The CDR3 DNA follows: TGTGCCAGCAGCCCCCTTGAGGGACAGTGGAAATTT.

This chain links TRBV10-3 with TRBJ2-1; unclear D gene. The CDR3 totals 12 residues. Germline V CDR1 and CDR2: ENHRY, SYGVKD. With 5 bases removed from V and 5 bases from J, the gap between germline ends came to 7 bases. The CDR3: CAISISNNEQFF. The CDR3 coding sequence is TGTGCCATCAGTATCTCGAACAATGAGCAGTTCTTC.

V usage is TRBV7-6 and J usage is TRBJ1-5, with no clear D. This CDR3 is 15 amino acids long. Trimming stripped 1 base from V and 0 bases from J, with 7 bases between. Germline V gives CDR1 SGHVS, CDR2 FNYEAQ. The CDR3 region is CASSLGSDSNQPQHF. DNA for the CDR3: TGTGCCAGCAGCTTAGGATCGGATAGCAATCAGCCCCAGCATTTT.

The chain combines TRBV7-2 with TRBJ1-5; a weak D match, TRBD1 (6 bases). The CDR3 is made up of 18 amino acids. In germline, CDR1 is SGHTA, CDR2 FQGNSA. Trimming took off 2 bases at V and 5 bases at J, with 22 bases between the two ends. The CDR3 reads CASSLKSIVEGVYQPQHF. The CDR3 coding sequence is TGTGCCAGCAGCTTAAAGTCCATCGTGGAGGGGGTCTATCAGCCCCAGCATTTT.

This clonotype was observed a handful of times. Here the CDR3 DNA reads TGTGCCAGTAGACCCGGCAGCTCTGGAAACACCATATATTTT. Amino acids: CASRPGSSGNTIYF. The V call is TRBV19, the J call TRBJ1-3; D remains unclear. The germline CDR1 and CDR2 sequences are LNHDA and SQIVND (reference sequence). The germline V and J ends were trimmed by 6 bases and 0 bases, with 9 bases remaining between them. The CDR3 runs 14 residues.

The V and J genes are TRBV20-1 and TRBJ2-2; TRBD2 might be the D (6 bases). CDR1 and CDR2 (germline): DFQATT, SNEGSKA (reference sequence). This CDR3 contains 14 residues. Trimming shortened V by 2 bases and J by 2 bases, and 9 bases separated the two germline ends. The CDR3 here is CSARLASNTGELFF. CDR3 sequence (DNA): TGCAGTGCTAGACTAGCGAGTAACACCGGGGAGCTGTTTTTT.

V and J are TRBV7-9 and TRBJ2-7; TRBD2 aligns across 7 bases. V shed 5 bases and J 6 bases; nucleotides not matched to a gene: 10. Germline values: CDR1 SEHNR, CDR2 FQNEAQ (reference sequence). CDR3 length equals 14 residues. In DNA, the CDR3 is TGTGCCAGCAGCCCCGCCGGGGGGAGCGGCGAGCAGTACTTC. This sequence encodes CASSPAGGSGEQYF.

This clonotype was recorded only once. The chain recombines TRBV18 with TRBJ1-5; D ambiguous. Trimming took off 3 bases at V and 2 bases at J, with 20 bases between the two ends. CDR3 size: 18 residues. Germline V CDR1 and CDR2: KGHSH, LQKENI. CDR3 protein: CASSPDVFGFAGNQPQHF. CDR3 bases: TGTGCCAGCTCACCGGACGTGTTCGGCTTTGCGGGCAATCAGCCCCAGCATTTT.

This clonotype has more than one count but fewer than ten. V is TRBV7-2 and J is TRBJ1-1; 7 nucleotides match TRBD1. Germline V gives CDR1 SGHTA, CDR2 FQGNSA. This CDR3 comprises 17 residues. V was pared by 5 bases and J by 2 bases, with 14 bases of the junction left unmatched. The CDR3 DNA reads TGTGCCAGCAGCACTCGAATTGAGGGGGCTGACAACACTGAAGCTTTCTTT. Encoded protein: CASSTRIEGADNTEAFF.

V gene TRBV27 combines with J gene TRBJ2-7, with TRBD2 identical over 8 bases. The germline CDR1 and CDR2 sequences are MNHEY and SMNVEV (reference sequence). The V gene end was trimmed by 5 bases and the J gene end by 4 bases; junction bases not matched to a gene: 7. The CDR3 totals 14 residues. DNA of the CDR3: TGTGCCAGCAGTCCCGGGAGGGTGAAGTACGAGCAGTACTTC. Translated, it gives CASSPGRVKYEQYF.

This clonotype came up many times. V usage is TRBV7-2 and J usage is TRBJ2-1; no reliable D call. This CDR3 spans 13 amino acids. Germline lookup yields CDR1 SGHTA and CDR2 FQGNSA. The V end lost 7 bases, the J end lost 9 bases, and 16 bases lay between the germline ends. The CDR3 here is CASTPGHKGEQFF. The CDR3 DNA sequence: TGTGCCAGCACCCCTGGCCACAAGGGTGAGCAGTTCTTC. The full variable domain, its missing parts supplied by reference TRBV7-2 and TRBJ2-1, is GAGVSQSPSNKVTEKGKDVELRCDPISGHTALYWYRQSLGQGLEFLIYFQGNSAPDKSGLPSDRFSAERTGGSVSTLTIQRTQQEDSAVYLCASTPGHKGEQFFGPGTRLTVL.

The rearrangement joins TRBV19 to TRBJ1-1; weak D call: TRBD1 (6 bases). There are 17 residues in the CDR3. Germline CDR1 and CDR2: LNHDA and SQIVND (reference sequence). The V and J ends lost 1 base and 5 bases respectively, with 20 bases between them. CDR3 protein: CASSIATGMMRETEAFF. The CDR3 coding sequence is TGTGCCAGTAGTATAGCCACAGGGATGATGAGAGAGACTGAAGCTTTCTTT.

This clonotype was seen once. The rearrangement links TRBV28 to TRBJ2-7, with a tentative D call TRBD1 (5 bases). CDR3 length equals 13 residues. V lost 6 bases and J lost 1, with 10 bases in between. The germline V gene has CDR1 MDHEN and CDR2 SYDVKM. Written as DNA, the CDR3 is TGTGCCAGCAGGAACAGGTTATCCTACGAGCAGTACTTC. It specifies CASRNRLSYEQYF.

CDR3 region: CASSWARNTGELFF. CDR3 DNA: TGTGCCAGCAGCTGGGCAAGGAACACCGGGGAGCTGTTTTTT. The chain couples TRBV7-8 to TRBJ2-2; no definite D call. The CDR3 spans 14 residues. Per the germline V gene, CDR1 is SGHVS and CDR2 is FQNEAQ. Trimming removed 4 bases at V and 1 base at J, with 7 bases between.